This TCR beta chain was sequenced in a study of CD8 T cells in Susac syndrome. Random hexamers primed reverse transcription of roughly 0.5 to 1 ug RNA. TCRdb re-called the immunoSEQ multiplex PCR reads through MiXCR, storing one row per CDR3 protein. The data contain tens of thousands of distinct CDR3 sequences, roughly 94% of them seen just once; the ten biggest clones take up around 0.25%. This clonotype was seen more than once but under ten times. V was pared by 6 bases and J by 5 bases, with 22 bases between. This CDR3 spans 16 amino acids. The germline V gene encodes CDR1 MNHNS and CDR2 SASEGT. Sequenced: CD8+ T cells from PBMCs. The rearrangement joins TRBV6-1 to TRBJ1-1; D possibly corresponds to TRBD1 (6 bases). This sequence was found in a human donor in good health. DNA of the CDR3: TGTGCCAGCAGCCCCAGAGGAAGAGGGGGAGAGACTGAAGCTTTCTTT. Protein product: CASSPRGRGGETEAFF.